Shown below are 19 T cell receptor beta chains from a single sample sequenced in a study of cytomegalovirus exposure and HLA in healthy donors. 60 Vbeta and 13 Jbeta primers were used in PCR. Only in-frame clones appear in the TCRdb table, and some are missing; sequencing was by immunoSEQ multiplex PCR. The sample holds 110,000 to 150,000 clones; 80% to 85% are singletons and the top ten take 2% to 2.5%. The sample consisted of PBMCs. The receptors derive from a boy aged 2 to 10 in good health and CMV-seronegative.

The chain employs TRBV5-1 and TRBJ2-1; 7 bases map to TRBD1. The CDR3 has 14 residues. In germline, CDR1 is SGHRS, CDR2 YFSETQ. V trimming: 0 bases; J trimming: 6 bases; junction bases outside the gene matches: 3. CDR3 bases: TGCGCCAGCAGCTTGGGACAGGGTGTCAATGAGCAGTTCTTC. Protein product: CASSLGQGVNEQFF.

This clone occurred once. The chain employs TRBV30 and TRBJ2-3; D might be TRBD2 (7 bases). Germline V CDR1 and CDR2: GTSNPN, SVGIG (reference sequence). V was cut by 0 bases and J by 8 bases, with 12 bases left in between. The length of the CDR3 is 13 residues. CDR3 in DNA: TGTGCCTGGAGTGTACGGGGGGCGGGTACGCAGTATTTT. Amino acids: CAWSVRGAGTQYF.

V usage is TRBV7-3 and J usage is TRBJ2-2; D might be TRBD1 (6 bases). The length of the CDR3 is 20 residues. Trimming removed 6 bases at V and 1 base at J, with 27 bases between. Germline values: CDR1 SGHTA, CDR2 FQGTGA. CDR3 DNA sequence: TGTGCCAGCAGACCAACAGGGCAAATTAGTCTAGTACAGAACACCGGGGAGCTGTTTTTT. Translated: CASRPTGQISLVQNTGELFF.

The chain combines TRBV5-1 with TRBJ2-3; D is unresolved. Trimming took off 0 bases at V and 0 bases at J, with 8 bases between the two ends. CDR1 and CDR2 from the germline V gene are SGHRS and YFSETQ. This CDR3 has 15 amino acids. CDR3 sequence: CASSLGDISTDTQYF. In nucleotides, the CDR3 is TGCGCCAGCAGCTTGGGAGACATCAGCACAGATACGCAGTATTTT.

The chain joins TRBV7-9 to TRBJ2-3; 8 nucleotides match TRBD1. CDR1 and CDR2 (germline): SEHNR, FQNEAQ (reference sequence). There are 15 residues in the CDR3. V shed 5 bases, J shed 2 bases, and the junction held 6 bases outside the gene matches. The CDR3 sequence: CASSLRTGNTDTQYF. In DNA form, the CDR3 reads TGTGCCAGCAGCCTACGGACAGGGAACACAGATACGCAGTATTTT.

The chain couples TRBV12-5 to TRBJ2-1; TRBD2 aligns across 10 bases. With 4 bases clipped from V and 2 bases from J, the junction kept 17 bases outside the gene matches. Germline V gene sequence: CDR1 LGHNT, CDR2 FRNRAP. This CDR3 has 20 residues. The CDR3 nucleotides read TGTGCTAGTGGTTCCCGGGTGGTAGCGGGAGGAGATAGTCCCTACAATGAGCAGTTCTTC. Protein: CASGSRVVAGGDSPYNEQFF.

This chain joins TRBV11-2 and TRBJ2-3, with 10 bases fitting TRBD2. This CDR3 is built from 16 residues. J was trimmed by 3 bases and V by 2 bases; bases with no gene match: 5. Germline CDR1 SGHAT, CDR2 FQNNGV. CDR3 amino acids: CASSLNLAGATDTQYF. The DNA for the CDR3 is TGTGCCAGCAGCTTAAACCTAGCGGGAGCAACAGATACGCAGTATTTT.

This chain uses TRBV27 with TRBJ2-1; 10 bases fit TRBD2. The CDR3 loop spans 17 amino acids. Trimming took 5 bases from V and 4 from J; bases not matched to a gene: 11. Germline V gene sequence: CDR1 MNHEY, CDR2 SMNVEV (reference sequence). For the CDR3, the DNA is TGTGCCAGCAGTCTCCACCCGGGACTAGCGCCATACAATGAGCAGTTCTTC. Protein: CASSLHPGLAPYNEQFF.

The chain uses TRBV19 and TRBJ1-5; no reliable D call. Looked up from germline, CDR1 is LNHDA and CDR2 is SQIVND (reference sequence). The CDR3 runs to 17 residues. V was shortened by 5 bases and J by 0 bases, with 17 bases between the two germline ends. In DNA, the CDR3 is TGTGCCAGTAGTTCACCCTCTCTACGGGATAGCAATCAGCCCCAGCATTTT. It encodes CASSSPSLRDSNQPQHF.

This chain links TRBV6-1 with TRBJ2-7; weak D call: TRBD1 (6 bases). The CDR3 has 17 residues. In germline, CDR1 is MNHNS, CDR2 SASEGT. V lost 0 bases to trimming and J lost 7 bases, with 22 bases between them. This chain's CDR3 is CASSEAPPGTLPWEQYF. In DNA, the CDR3 is TGTGCCAGCAGTGAAGCTCCGCCCGGGACACTGCCTTGGGAGCAGTACTTC.

This clone appeared a few times. This rearrangement joins TRBV5-5 to TRBJ1-5; tentative D call: TRBD1 (6 bases). Germline V CDR1 and CDR2: SGHKS, YYEKEE (reference sequence). Trimming pared 4 bases from V and 4 bases from J, leaving 15 bases between. The CDR3 is 15 amino acids. The CDR3 DNA reads as TGTGCCAGCAGCGCGCAGGGGCATCTTAATCAGCCCCAGCATTTT. Amino acid sequence: CASSAQGHLNQPQHF.

This chain links TRBV28 with TRBJ2-7; the D is unclear. V lost 2 bases to trimming and J lost 3 bases, with 5 bases between them. Germline CDR1 is MDHEN and CDR2 is SYDVKM. The CDR3 extends over 12 amino acids. In nucleotides, the CDR3 is TGTGCCAGCAGTTTACTTATCTACGAGCAGTACTTC. It translates to CASSLLIYEQYF. Drawing the rest from reference TRBV28 and TRBJ2-7, the complete variable domain is DVKVTQSSRYLVKRTGEKVFLECVQDMDHENMFWYRQDPGLGLRLIYFSYDVKMKEKGDIPEGYSVSREKKERFSLILESASTNQTSMYLCASSLLIYEQYFGPGTRLTVT.

In its sample, this clone was seen once. The chain is built from TRBV4-1 and TRBJ2-7; 10 bases align to TRBD1. The CDR3 sequence is 15 residues long. J lost 3 bases, V lost 2 bases, and 4 bases had no gene match. Germline V gene data show CDR1 as MGHRA and CDR2 as YSYEKL. CDR3 nucleotide sequence: TGCGCCAGCAGCCAACCCCGGACAGGGGGCTACGAGCAGTACTTC. It encodes CASSQPRTGGYEQYF.

As regards this clone: At one end, the junction sequence differs from germline, possibly due to a read error. CDR3 protein: CSSSFDRRNTGELFF. The CDR3 DNA reads as TGTTCCAGCAGCTTTGACAGGCGGAACACCGGGGAGCTGTTTTTT. This chain links TRBV7-9 with TRBJ2-2, with D perhaps TRBD1 (6 bases). This CDR3 has 15 residues. Germline CDR1 is SEHNR and CDR2 is FQNEAQ (reference sequence).

The genes are TRBV6-4 and TRBJ1-5; D not resolved. The CDR3 loop spans 13 amino acids. Germline values: CDR1 MRHNA, CDR2 SNTAGT. Deletions cut 6 bases from V and 0 bases from J, with 6 bases between. The CDR3 DNA reads as TGTGCCAGCAGCGCGGCTAGCAATCAGCCCCAGCATTTT. As protein: CASSAASNQPQHF.

The rearrangement links TRBV9 to TRBJ2-3; the match to TRBD2 covers 9 bases. V dropped 4 bases and J dropped 0; count of bases not matched to a gene: 6. CDR1 is SGDLS, CDR2 YYNGEE, per germline. This CDR3 is built from 16 residues. The CDR3 spells CASSSQTSGSTDTQYF. CDR3 coding DNA: TGTGCCAGCAGCTCCCAGACTAGCGGTAGCACAGATACGCAGTATTTT.

This clone has just one count. V usage is TRBV7-2 and J usage is TRBJ2-3, with 12 bases fitting TRBD2. The CDR3 length is 15 residues. Germline-derived CDR1 and CDR2 are SGHTA and FQGNSA. V shed 0 bases and J 6 bases; nucleotides not matched to a gene: 1. In DNA form, the CDR3 reads TGTGCCAGCAGCTTAGCGACTAGCGGGAGTGATACGCAGTATTTT. This translates into CASSLATSGSDTQYF.

This rearrangement joins TRBV4-3 to TRBJ2-3; a possible D gene is TRBD1 (5 bases). Trimming pared 5 bases from V and 1 base from J, leaving 13 bases between. Germline CDR1 is LGHNA and CDR2 is YSLEER. The CDR3 has 15 amino acids. The CDR3 is CASSSTGGGTDTQYF. CDR3 coding DNA: TGCGCCAGCAGCTCTACAGGTGGGGGCACAGATACGCAGTATTTT.

The table lists this clone with a count of one. The chain joins TRBV5-1 to TRBJ2-3; D is perhaps TRBD2 (6 bases). The CDR3 consists of 14 residues. Germline-derived CDR1 and CDR2 are SGHRS and YFSETQ. Trimming stripped 4 bases from V and 1 base from J, with 10 bases between. The CDR3 bases are TGCGCCAGCAGCCAGGGAGGCCGCACAGATACGCAGTATTTT. Translating gives CASSQGGRTDTQYF.